This T cell receptor (beta chain) was retrieved from a study of T-cell reconstitution after alpha-beta-depleted transplantation in children. Unique molecular identifiers tagged the TCRbeta library. One entry per CDR3 protein results from TCRdb running MiXCR on the PCR reads. The profile shows some 290,000 distinct CDR3 sequences, roughly 9.5% of them singletons. This clonotype was detected many times. This clonotype was obtained from a human donor who donated a stem cell graft to a child with SCID. The sequences come from PBMCs from the stem cell graft donor, collected from the stem cell graft.

CDR3 sequence reads: CASSPLEGRYYGYTF. For the CDR3, the DNA is TGCGCCAGCAGCCCGCTGGAGGGACGGTACTATGGCTACACCTTC. V is TRBV5-1 and J is TRBJ1-2; tentatively, D is TRBD1 (5 bases). CDR3 length: 15 amino acids. Trimming took 4 bases from V and 3 from J, leaving 16 bases between them. CDR1 SGHRS and CDR2 YFSETQ come from the germline V gene.